One and the same sample provided the 25 T cell receptor beta chains below, sequenced in a study of T cell responses to AZD1222 COVID-19 vaccine. Clones were read by immunoSEQ multiplex PCR, and TCRdb kept only the in-frame ones, dropping some. The repertoire holds 70,000 or so clones, with about 83% as singletons. Sequenced material: peripheral blood, taken 28 days after the second AZD1222 dose. The receptor source for this set is an adult who received the AZD1222 COVID-19 vaccine.

The chain carries TRBV3-1 (or the pseudogene TRBV3-2) and TRBJ2-1; the match to TRBD2 covers 12 bases. The CDR3 has 16 residues. Losses at the gene ends were 5 bases for V and 4 bases for J; bases not matched to a gene: 6. In germline, CDR1 is LGHDT, CDR2 YNNKEL (reference sequence). CDR3 region: CASSELGLAGYNEQFF. The CDR3 region has the DNA TGTGCCAGCAGCGAGCTAGGACTAGCGGGGTACAATGAGCAGTTCTTC.

J is TRBJ1-5 and V is TRBV11-2, with unresolved D. Germline values: CDR1 SGHAT, CDR2 FQNNGV. V lost 1 base and J lost 4, with 8 bases in between. The CDR3 consists of 14 residues. The CDR3 DNA sequence: TGTGCCAGCAGCTTAGTGTCAGGTAATCAGCCCCAGCATTTT. Translation gives CASSLVSGNQPQHF.

This clone was seen more than once but under ten times. The chain couples TRBV3-1 (or the pseudogene TRBV3-2) to TRBJ1-3; D remains ambiguous. V lost 7 bases and J lost 0, with 10 bases in between. Looked up from germline, CDR1 is LGHDT and CDR2 is YNNKEL (reference sequence). CDR3 length equals 14 residues. In DNA, the CDR3 is TGTGCCAGCACAGAAGTGAACTCTGGAAACACCATATATTTT. Translated: CASTEVNSGNTIYF.

The chain links TRBV14 to TRBJ1-1; D not resolved. The CDR3 consists of 14 residues. The germline V gene has CDR1 SGHDN and CDR2 FVKESK. The ends were cut back, 0 bases at V and 6 bases at J, with 11 bases in the middle. CDR3 in amino acids: CASSQDPFGSEAFF. The CDR3, as DNA: TGTGCCAGCAGCCAAGATCCCTTCGGCTCTGAAGCTTTCTTT.

Here the CDR3 DNA reads TGTGCCAGCAGTCCCCAGGGATCTGGAAACACCATATATTTT. It is translated as CASSPQGSGNTIYF. This chain connects TRBV6-1 to TRBJ1-3; the D gene is possibly TRBD1 (5 bases). Trimming removed 5 bases at V and 1 base at J, with 9 bases between. The CDR3 totals 14 residues. Germline loops: CDR1 MNHNS, CDR2 SASEGT.

A single count supports this clone. This chain uses TRBV3-1 (or the pseudogene TRBV3-2) with TRBJ1-5; no clear D gene. Looked up from germline, CDR1 is LGHDT and CDR2 is YNNKEL (reference sequence). The CDR3 covers 14 residues. Trimming took 5 bases from V and 8 from J, leaving 16 bases between them. The CDR3 sequence: CASSSGVLREPQHF. The CDR3 coding sequence is TGTGCCAGCAGCTCGGGAGTCCTAAGGGAGCCCCAGCATTTT.

The chain has TRBV7-2 and TRBJ1-1, with D unclear. V was cut by 10 bases and J by 0 bases, with 12 bases left in between. The CDR3 runs to 13 residues. The V gene's germline CDR1 is SGHTA and CDR2 FQGNSA. CDR3 DNA sequence: TGTGCCACCCAGACGACTTTGAACACTGAAGCTTTCTTT. Translated, it gives CATQTTLNTEAFF.

This clone is a singleton in its sample. This chain uses TRBV7-9 with TRBJ2-7; D perhaps matches TRBD1 (5 bases). V was trimmed by 5 bases and J by 0 bases, leaving 5 bases between them. This CDR3 has 12 residues. The germline CDR1 and CDR2 sequences are SEHNR and FQNEAQ (reference sequence). The DNA of the CDR3 is TGTGCCAGCAGCGACAGCTCCTACGAGCAGTACTTC. It encodes CASSDSSYEQYF. Combining the CDR3 with reference TRBV7-9 and TRBJ2-7 gives the whole variable domain DTGVSQNPRHKITKRGQNVTFRCDPISEHNRLYWYRQTLGQGPEFLTYFQNEAQLEKSRLLSDRFSAERPKGSFSTLEIQRTEQGDSAMYLCASSDSSYEQYFGPGTRLTVT.

J is TRBJ1-3 and V is TRBV18; TRBD1 matches 7 bases. The ends lost 4 bases at V and 2 bases at J; junction bases unmatched: 5. The CDR3 length is 15 residues. Germline V gene lookup returns CDR1 KGHSH and CDR2 LQKENI. In DNA form, the CDR3 reads TGTGCCAGCTCACAGCCGGGACAGCCTGGAAACACCATATATTTT. As protein: CASSQPGQPGNTIYF.

The chain links TRBV2 to TRBJ1-5; 9 bases fit TRBD1. Germline CDR1 and CDR2: SNHLY and FYNNEI. V gave up 6 bases and J gave up 9 bases; unmatched junction bases: 6. This CDR3 has 13 amino acids. In DNA, the CDR3 is TGTGCCAGCAGGGGGACAGGGAAGCCGCCCCAGCATTTT. The encoded protein is CASRGTGKPPQHF. The full variable domain, with the rest looked up from reference TRBV2 and TRBJ1-5, is EPEVTQTPSHQVTQMGQEVILRCVPISNHLYFYWYRQILGQKVEFLVSFYNNEISEKSEIFDDQFSVERPDGSNFTLKIRSTKLEDSAMYFCASRGTGKPPQHFGDGTRLSIL.

This clone came up a few times. This sequence joins TRBV2 and TRBJ2-7; a possible D gene is TRBD2 (6 bases). The CDR3 has 16 residues. Germline assignment: CDR1 SNHLY and CDR2 FYNNEI. V dropped 3 bases and J dropped 0 bases, with 15 bases sitting between them. CDR3 coding DNA: TGTGCCAGCAGTGAGGCCGGCGGGGAAAGCTCCTACGAGCAGTACTTC. This sequence encodes CASSEAGGESSYEQYF.

The chain is built from TRBV7-9 and TRBJ2-3; D possibly corresponds to TRBD2 (6 bases). V was cut by 5 bases and J by 5 bases, with 8 bases left in between. CDR3 length: 12 residues. The germline V gene encodes CDR1 SEHNR and CDR2 FQNEAQ (reference sequence). CDR3 region: CASSGGKDTQYF. The CDR3 DNA reads as TGTGCCAGCAGCGGCGGGAAAGATACGCAGTATTTT.

The chain employs TRBV28 and TRBJ1-1; no definite D call. The germline V gene encodes CDR1 MDHEN and CDR2 SYDVKM. This CDR3 has 12 amino acids. The V gene lost 5 bases and the J gene lost 1 base, with 5 bases spanning the gap. The CDR3 coding sequence is TGTGCCAGCAGTCTGACGAACACTGAAGCTTTCTTT. Translation gives CASSLTNTEAFF.

V usage is TRBV29-1 and J usage is TRBJ1-4, with a tentative D call TRBD1 (5 bases). This CDR3 has 14 residues. The V gene lost 3 bases and the J gene lost 2 bases, with 10 bases spanning the gap. Germline V CDR1 and CDR2: SQVTM, ANQGSEA. As DNA, the CDR3 is TGCAGCGTTGACCAGGGTGGGACTAATGAAAAACTGTTTTTT. This sequence encodes CSVDQGGTNEKLFF.

V is TRBV5-3 and J is TRBJ2-5, with 8 bases matching TRBD2. TRBV5-3 is an ORF, with its function uncertain. Germline trimming cut 0 bases from V and 5 bases from J; bases unmatched to any gene: 15. CDR3 length: 18 residues. This CDR3 is CARSLARVVAGLSETQYF. CDR3 sequence (DNA): TGTGCCAGAAGCTTGGCGAGGGTGGTAGCGGGGCTTTCGGAGACCCAGTACTTC.

The chain carries TRBV7-8 and TRBJ2-7; D unresolved. Germline V gene sequence: CDR1 SGHVS, CDR2 FQNEAQ. The V end lost 1 base, the J end lost 3 bases, and 16 bases lay between the germline ends. CDR3 length equals 16 residues. This CDR3 is CASSLESRSQYYEQYF. The CDR3 nucleotides read TGTGCCAGCAGCTTAGAGTCCCGTTCTCAGTACTACGAGCAGTACTTC.

J is TRBJ1-2 and V is TRBV9; the D gene is possibly TRBD1 (6 bases). Germline-derived CDR1 and CDR2 are SGDLS and YYNGEE. The CDR3 length is 15 residues. Between the trimmed V and J ends, which lost 4 bases and 5 bases, there was a span of 18 bases. The CDR3 sequence: CASSPRTDYKYGYTF. As DNA, the CDR3 is TGTGCCAGCAGCCCAAGGACAGACTATAAGTATGGCTACACCTTC.

This chain uses TRBV7-9 with TRBJ2-3; perhaps TRBD2 as D (5 bases). V lost 5 bases and J 1 base, leaving 19 bases between the germline ends. Germline CDR1 SEHNR, CDR2 FQNEAQ (reference sequence). This CDR3 has 17 residues. CDR3 sequence reads: CASSPGTWPGRTDTQYF. CDR3 DNA sequence: TGTGCCAGCAGCCCGGGAACCTGGCCCGGCCGCACAGATACGCAGTATTTT.

This sequence joins TRBV7-8 and TRBJ2-5; perhaps TRBD1 as D (6 bases). The ends were cut back, 5 bases at V and 0 bases at J, with 10 bases in the middle. The CDR3 is 14 amino acids. CDR1 is SGHVS and CDR2 is FQNEAQ in the germline V gene. CDR3 in amino acids: CASSKRTDQETQYF. The CDR3 nucleotides are TGTGCCAGCAGCAAAAGGACAGACCAAGAGACCCAGTACTTC.

This chain uses TRBV11-2 with TRBJ2-7; D not certain. With 5 bases removed from V and 1 base from J, the gap between germline ends came to 12 bases. This CDR3 spans 14 amino acids. Per the germline V gene, CDR1 is SGHAT and CDR2 is FQNNGV. The CDR3 DNA reads as TGTGCCAGCAGCCAAGACCGGGTTTCCTACGAGCAGTACTTC. Translated, it gives CASSQDRVSYEQYF.

The chain is built from TRBV18 and TRBJ1-6, with 8 bases lining up with TRBD1. Germline assignment: CDR1 KGHSH and CDR2 LQKENI. The length of the CDR3 is 15 residues. V shed 0 bases and J 10 bases; nucleotides not matched to a gene: 5. The CDR3 loop reads CASSPPQGARSPLHF. CDR3 DNA sequence: TGTGCCAGCTCACCACCGCAGGGGGCTCGCTCACCCCTCCACTTT. Combining the CDR3 with reference TRBV18 and TRBJ1-6 gives the whole variable domain NAGVMQNPRHLVRRRGQEARLRCSPMKGHSHVYWYRQLPEEGLKFMVYLQKENIIDESGMPKERFSAEFPKEGPSILRIQQVVRGDSAAYFCASSPPQGARSPLHFGNGTRLTVT.

This chain uses TRBV30 with TRBJ2-2; D unclear. CDR3 length: 14 residues. The V end was cut by 2 bases, the J end by 3 bases, with 10 bases between. Germline CDR1 reads GTSNPN; CDR2 reads SVGIG (reference sequence). The CDR3 region has the DNA TGTGCCTGGAGTATTCCAGGCCACACCGGGGAGCTGTTTTTT. Translated, it gives CAWSIPGHTGELFF.

The rearrangement links TRBV4-2 to TRBJ2-3; 16 positions agree with TRBD2. J was trimmed by 1 base and V by 2 bases; bases with no gene match: 6. Germline assignment: CDR1 LGHNA and CDR2 YNFKEQ. The CDR3 extends over 19 amino acids. The CDR3 DNA follows: TGTGCCAGCAGCCAAACGGGACTAGCGGGGGGGCTCGGCACAGATACGCAGTATTTT. Its translation is CASSQTGLAGGLGTDTQYF.

V gene TRBV2 combines with J gene TRBJ2-4; TRBD1 matches at 9 bases. V lost 3 bases to trimming and J lost 5 bases; unmatched junction nucleotides: 5. The CDR3 consists of 15 residues. Germline V CDR1 and CDR2: SNHLY, FYNNEI. The CDR3 coding sequence is TGTGCCAGCAGTGACCAACAGGGGGCGGAAAACATTCAGTACTTC. Protein sequence: CASSDQQGAENIQYF.

This rearrangement joins TRBV4-2 to TRBJ2-7; no clear D. V lost 0 bases and J 1 base, leaving 19 bases between the germline ends. CDR1 LGHNA and CDR2 YNFKEQ come from the germline V gene. The CDR3 runs to 18 residues. The CDR3 bases are TGTGCCAGCAGCCAAGATCCCACAGCAAGTGGTAGATCCTACGAGCAGTACTTC. Its protein product is CASSQDPTASGRSYEQYF.